Given below is one T cell receptor beta chain in context. This sample is drawn from a study of control samples from healthy donors and cancer patients. The CDR3 contains 14 residues. V was clipped by 0 bases and J by 8 bases, with 13 bases between them. The V gene's germline CDR1 is MGHDK and CDR2 SYGVNS. Sequencing used immunoSEQ multiplex PCR; TCRdb keeps in-frame clones, though not all of them. The table includes roughly 160,000 clones, about 94% detected once. This sequence joins TRBV25-1 and TRBJ1-2, with D possibly TRBD1 on 6 matching bases. The material sequenced was PBMCs. This clonotype was obtained from a man in his sixties with colorectal cancer. The CDR3 DNA sequence: TGTGCCAGCAGTGAATACCCGGGGGCGGGAGGCTACACCTTC. Its translation: CASSEYPGAGGYTF.